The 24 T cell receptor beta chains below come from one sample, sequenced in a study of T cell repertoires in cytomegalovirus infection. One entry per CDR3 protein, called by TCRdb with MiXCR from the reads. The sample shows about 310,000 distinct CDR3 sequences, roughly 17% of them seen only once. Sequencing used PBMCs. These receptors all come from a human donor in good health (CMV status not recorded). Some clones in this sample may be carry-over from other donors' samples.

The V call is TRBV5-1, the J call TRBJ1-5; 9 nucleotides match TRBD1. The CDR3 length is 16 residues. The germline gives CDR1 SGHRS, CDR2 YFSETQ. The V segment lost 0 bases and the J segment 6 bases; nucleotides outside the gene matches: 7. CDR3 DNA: TGCGCCAGCAGCTTGGTCCCCGGACAGGGGCGTCAGCCCCAGCATTTT. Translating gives CASSLVPGQGRQPQHF. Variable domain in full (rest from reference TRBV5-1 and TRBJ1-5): KAGVTQTPRYLIKTRGQQVTLSCSPISGHRSVSWYQQTPGQGLQFLFEYFSETQRNKGNFPGRFSGRQFSNSRSEMNVSTLELGDSALYLCASSLVPGQGRQPQHFGDGTRLSIL.

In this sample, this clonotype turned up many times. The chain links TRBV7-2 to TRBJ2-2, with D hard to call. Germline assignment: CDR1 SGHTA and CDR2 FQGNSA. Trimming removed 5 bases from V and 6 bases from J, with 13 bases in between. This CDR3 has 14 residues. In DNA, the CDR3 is TGTGCCAGCAGCCAAAGTAGTACGGCCGGGGAGCTGTTTTTT. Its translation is CASSQSSTAGELFF.

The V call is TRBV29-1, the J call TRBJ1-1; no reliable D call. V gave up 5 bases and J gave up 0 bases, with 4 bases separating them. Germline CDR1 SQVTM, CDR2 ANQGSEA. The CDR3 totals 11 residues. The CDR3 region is CSVTVNTEAFF. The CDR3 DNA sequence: TGCAGCGTTACAGTGAACACTGAAGCTTTCTTT.

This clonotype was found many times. The CDR3 reads CASTPKRTATGELFF. The CDR3 DNA reads as TGTGCCAGCACCCCGAAGCGGACAGCCACCGGGGAGCTGTTTTTT. This chain links TRBV7-2 with TRBJ2-2; a weak D match, TRBD1 (6 bases). The germline V gene has CDR1 SGHTA and CDR2 FQGNSA. V was shortened by 7 bases and J by 4 bases, with 16 bases between the two germline ends. The CDR3 is 15 amino acids.

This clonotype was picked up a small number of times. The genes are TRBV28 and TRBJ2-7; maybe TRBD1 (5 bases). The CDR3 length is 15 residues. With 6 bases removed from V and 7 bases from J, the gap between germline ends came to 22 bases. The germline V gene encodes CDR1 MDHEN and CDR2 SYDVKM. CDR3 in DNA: TGTGCCAGCAGCCTCCTCCAGGGCCTACGTGGGGAGCAGTACTTC. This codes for CASSLLQGLRGEQYF.

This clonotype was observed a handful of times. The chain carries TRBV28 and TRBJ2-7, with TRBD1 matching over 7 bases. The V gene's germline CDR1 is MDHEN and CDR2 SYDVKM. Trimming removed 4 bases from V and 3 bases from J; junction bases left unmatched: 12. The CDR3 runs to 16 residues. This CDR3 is CASSSVRGKELYEQYF. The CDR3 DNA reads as TGTGCCAGCAGTTCCGTCAGGGGGAAGGAACTCTACGAGCAGTACTTC.

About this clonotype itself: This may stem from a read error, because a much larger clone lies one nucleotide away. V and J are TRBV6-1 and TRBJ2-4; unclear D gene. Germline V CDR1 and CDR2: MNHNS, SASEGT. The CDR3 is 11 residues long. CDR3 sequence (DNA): TGTGCCAGCAGTGAAGCGAGCATTCGGTACTTC. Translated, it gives CASSEASIRYF.

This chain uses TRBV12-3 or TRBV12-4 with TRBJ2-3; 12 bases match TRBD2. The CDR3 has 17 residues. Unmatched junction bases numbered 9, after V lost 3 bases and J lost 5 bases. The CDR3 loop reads CASSFLSSGGAIDTQYF. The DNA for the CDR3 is TGTGCCAGCAGTTTTTTGTCTAGCGGGGGGGCCATAGATACGCAGTATTTT.

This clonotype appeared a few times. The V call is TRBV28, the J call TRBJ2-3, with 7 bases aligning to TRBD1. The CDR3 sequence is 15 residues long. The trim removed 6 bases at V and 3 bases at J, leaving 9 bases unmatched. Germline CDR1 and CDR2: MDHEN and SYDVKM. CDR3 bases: TGTGCCAGCAGCCCCCCAGGGACAGTAACAGATACGCAGTATTTT. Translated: CASSPPGTVTDTQYF.

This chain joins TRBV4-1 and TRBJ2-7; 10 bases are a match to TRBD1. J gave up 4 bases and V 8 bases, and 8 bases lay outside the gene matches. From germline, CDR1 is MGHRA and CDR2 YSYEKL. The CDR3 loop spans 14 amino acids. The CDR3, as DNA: TGCGCCAGCGCTTTCGGGGACAGGGGTTACGAGCAGTACTTC. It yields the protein CASAFGDRGYEQYF.

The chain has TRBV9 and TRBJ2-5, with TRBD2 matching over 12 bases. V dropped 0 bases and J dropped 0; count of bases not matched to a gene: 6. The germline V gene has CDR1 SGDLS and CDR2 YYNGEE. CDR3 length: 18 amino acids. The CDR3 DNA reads TGTGCCAGCAGCGTAGCGGCTAGCGGGGGGGCAAACCAAGAGACCCAGTACTTC. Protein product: CASSVAASGGANQETQYF.

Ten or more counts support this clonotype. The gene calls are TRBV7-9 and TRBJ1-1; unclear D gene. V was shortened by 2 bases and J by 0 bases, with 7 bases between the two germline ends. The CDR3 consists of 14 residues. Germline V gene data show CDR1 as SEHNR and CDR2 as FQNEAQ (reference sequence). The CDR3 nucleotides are TGTGCCAGCAGCTTAACAGATGTGAACACTGAAGCTTTCTTT. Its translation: CASSLTDVNTEAFF.

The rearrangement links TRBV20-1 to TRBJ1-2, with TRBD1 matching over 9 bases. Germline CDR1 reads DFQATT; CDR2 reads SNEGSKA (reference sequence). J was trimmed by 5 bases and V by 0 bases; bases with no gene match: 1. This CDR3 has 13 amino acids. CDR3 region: CSARDGTGYGYTF. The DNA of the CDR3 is TGCAGTGCTAGAGATGGGACAGGGTATGGCTACACCTTC.

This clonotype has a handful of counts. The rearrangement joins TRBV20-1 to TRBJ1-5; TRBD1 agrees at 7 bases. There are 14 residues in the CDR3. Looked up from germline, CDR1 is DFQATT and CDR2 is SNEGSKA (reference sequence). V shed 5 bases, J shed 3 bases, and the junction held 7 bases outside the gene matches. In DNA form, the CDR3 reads TGCAGTGCTCGTCGGACAGGCAACAATCAGCCCCAGCATTTT. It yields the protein CSARRTGNNQPQHF.

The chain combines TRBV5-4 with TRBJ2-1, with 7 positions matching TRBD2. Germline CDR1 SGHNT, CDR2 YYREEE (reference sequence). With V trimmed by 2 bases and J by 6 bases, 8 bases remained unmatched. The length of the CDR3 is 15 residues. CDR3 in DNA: TGTGCCAGCAGCTTACCGCCGGGGGGAGTCAATGAGCAGTTCTTC. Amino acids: CASSLPPGGVNEQFF.

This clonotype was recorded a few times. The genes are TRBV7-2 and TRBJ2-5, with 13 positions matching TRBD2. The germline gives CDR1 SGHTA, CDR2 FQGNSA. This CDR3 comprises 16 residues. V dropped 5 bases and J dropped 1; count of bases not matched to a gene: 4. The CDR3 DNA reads TGTGCCAGCAGCCTAACTAGCGGGGGGGCCCAAGAGACCCAGTACTTC. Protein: CASSLTSGGAQETQYF.

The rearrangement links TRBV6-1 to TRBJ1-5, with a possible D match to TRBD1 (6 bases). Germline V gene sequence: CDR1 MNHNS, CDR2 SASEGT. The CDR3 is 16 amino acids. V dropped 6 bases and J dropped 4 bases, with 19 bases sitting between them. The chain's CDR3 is CASSTVLGQTNQPQHF. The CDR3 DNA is TGTGCCAGCAGCACCGTACTAGGACAGACTAATCAGCCCCAGCATTTT.

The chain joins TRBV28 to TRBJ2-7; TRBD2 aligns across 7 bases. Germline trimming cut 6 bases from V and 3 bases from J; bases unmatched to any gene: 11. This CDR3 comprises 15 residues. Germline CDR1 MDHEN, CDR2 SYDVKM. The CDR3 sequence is CASSPAGAGDYEQYF. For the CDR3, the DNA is TGTGCCAGCAGCCCCGCCGGCGCGGGAGACTACGAGCAGTACTTC.

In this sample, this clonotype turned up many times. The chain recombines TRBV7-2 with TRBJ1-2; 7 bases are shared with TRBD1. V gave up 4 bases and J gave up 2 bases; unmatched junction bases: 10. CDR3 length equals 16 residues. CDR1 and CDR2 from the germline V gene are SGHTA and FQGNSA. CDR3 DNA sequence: TGTGCCAGCAGCTCTCGGGGACAGTTGGGGAACTATGGCTACACCTTC. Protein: CASSSRGQLGNYGYTF.

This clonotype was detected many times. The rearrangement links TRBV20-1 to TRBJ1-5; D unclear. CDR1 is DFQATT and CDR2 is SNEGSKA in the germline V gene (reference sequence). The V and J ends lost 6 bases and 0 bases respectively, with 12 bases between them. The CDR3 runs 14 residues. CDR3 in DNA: TGCAGTGCCCCTTCGAGTTATAGCAATCAGCCCCAGCATTTT. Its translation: CSAPSSYSNQPQHF.

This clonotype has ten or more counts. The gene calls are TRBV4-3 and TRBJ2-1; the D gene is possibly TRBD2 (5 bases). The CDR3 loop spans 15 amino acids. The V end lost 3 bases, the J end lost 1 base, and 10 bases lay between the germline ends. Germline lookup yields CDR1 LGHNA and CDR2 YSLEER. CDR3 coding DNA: TGCGCCAGCAGCCACCTCCGGGGTTCCTACAATGAGCAGTTCTTC. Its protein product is CASSHLRGSYNEQFF.

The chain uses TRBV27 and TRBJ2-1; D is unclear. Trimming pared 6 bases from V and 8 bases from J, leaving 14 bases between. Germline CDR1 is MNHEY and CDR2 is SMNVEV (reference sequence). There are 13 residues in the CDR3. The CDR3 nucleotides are TGTGCCAGCAGACGTGACCTCTTGGATGAGCAGTTCTTC. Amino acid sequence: CASRRDLLDEQFF.

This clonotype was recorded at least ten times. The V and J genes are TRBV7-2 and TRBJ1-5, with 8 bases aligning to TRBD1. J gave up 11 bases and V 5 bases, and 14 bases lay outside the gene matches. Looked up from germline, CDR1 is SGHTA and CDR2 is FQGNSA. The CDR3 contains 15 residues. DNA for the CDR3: TGTGCCAGCAGCAGTGCGGGGACAGGTTCAATTGCCCAGCATTTT. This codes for CASSSAGTGSIAQHF.

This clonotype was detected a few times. The CDR3 DNA is TGTGCCAGCAGTTCCCCGGGAGGCTACACCTTC. It is translated as CASSSPGGYTF. The rearrangement links TRBV28 to TRBJ1-2, with D uncertain. In germline, CDR1 is MDHEN, CDR2 SYDVKM. The V end was cut by 4 bases, the J end by 8 bases, with 8 bases between. The CDR3 has 11 amino acids.